This entry lists 8 T cell receptor beta chains sequenced from one sample in a study of blood T cell repertoires in COVID-19. The data were produced by immunoSEQ multiplex PCR, yet TCRdb's version contains in-frame clones alone and is incomplete. The sample records 150,000 to 200,000 clones, 85% to 95% being singletons. Sequencing was done on a sample of peripheral blood. The receptors stem from a woman aged 45-65 years with acute or convalescent COVID-19.

The V gene is TRBV25-1, the J gene TRBJ2-3; TRBD2 is a possible D gene (6 bases). This CDR3 has 12 amino acids. Per germline, CDR1 MGHDK and CDR2 SYGVNS. V lost 8 bases and J 6 bases, leaving 12 bases between the germline ends. CDR3 sequence (DNA): TGTGCCAGCCGGGAGTCTTGGGATACGCAGTATTTT. This codes for CASRESWDTQYF.

The V call is TRBV16, the J call TRBJ2-1; the D gene is possibly TRBD2 (6 bases). V dropped 6 bases and J dropped 15 bases, with 24 bases sitting between them. This CDR3 region has 14 residues. The V gene's germline CDR1 is KGHSY and CDR2 FQNENV. CDR3 in amino acids: CASRHLRDSRNLFF. CDR3 coding DNA: TGTGCCAGCAGACACTTGAGGGACTCCAGGAATCTGTTCTTC.

The chain employs TRBV2 and TRBJ1-2, with 11 bases lining up with TRBD1. Germline trimming cut 7 bases from V and 7 bases from J; bases unmatched to any gene: 14. The CDR3 covers 16 residues. Germline CDR1 and CDR2: SNHLY and FYNNEI. DNA for the CDR3: TGTGCCAGCACACGGGACAGGGGGATTACGGTTAGTGGCTACACCTTC. It translates to CASTRDRGITVSGYTF. Full variable domain (rest looked up from reference TRBV2 and TRBJ1-2): EPEVTQTPSHQVTQMGQEVILRCVPISNHLYFYWYRQILGQKVEFLVSFYNNEISEKSEIFDDQFSVERPDGSNFTLKIRSTKLEDSAMYFCASTRDRGITVSGYTFGSGTRLTVV.

V usage is TRBV7-9 and J usage is TRBJ1-2; TRBD1 aligns across 7 bases. J gave up 4 bases and V 6 bases, and 8 bases lay outside the gene matches. The germline V gene encodes CDR1 SEHNR and CDR2 FQNEAQ (reference sequence). The CDR3 spans 14 residues. The CDR3 loop is CASRRGQATYGYTF. The CDR3 coding sequence is TGTGCCAGCAGACGCGGACAGGCCACCTATGGCTACACCTTC.

V gene TRBV5-5 combines with J gene TRBJ2-3; D ambiguous. Germline V gives CDR1 SGHKS, CDR2 YYEKEE (reference sequence). This CDR3 is 15 amino acids long. The germline V and J ends were trimmed by 3 bases and 1 base, with 12 bases remaining between them. The CDR3: CASSWNFAGTDTQYF. The DNA for the CDR3 is TGTGCCAGCAGCTGGAATTTCGCGGGCACAGATACGCAGTATTTT. The full variable domain, with the rest looked up from reference TRBV5-5 and TRBJ2-3, is DAGVTQSPTHLIKTRGQQVTLRCSPISGHKSVSWYQQVLGQGPQFIFQYYEKEERGRGNFPDRFSARQFPNYSSELNVNALLLGDSALYLCASSWNFAGTDTQYFGPGTRLTVL.

The chain employs TRBV2 and TRBJ1-2; D is perhaps TRBD1 (6 bases). CDR1 is SNHLY, CDR2 FYNNEI, per germline. The CDR3 extends over 15 amino acids. V lost 5 bases and J 0 bases, leaving 13 bases between the germline ends. The CDR3 region is CASSTGQRANYGYTF. The CDR3 bases are TGTGCCAGCAGTACCGGACAGAGAGCTAACTATGGCTACACCTTC.

The V and J genes are TRBV19 and TRBJ2-1; TRBD2 matches 9 bases. After removal of 5 bases from V and 3 bases from J, the junction contained 8 bases not matched to a gene. The CDR3 is 16 residues long. The germline V gene encodes CDR1 LNHDA and CDR2 SQIVND (reference sequence). CDR3 residues: CASSGWGSGGYNEQFF. The DNA of the CDR3 is TGTGCCAGTAGTGGGTGGGGTAGCGGGGGCTACAATGAGCAGTTCTTC.

V usage is TRBV4-3 and J usage is TRBJ1-2; 7 bases fit TRBD1. Trimming took 4 bases from V and 4 from J; bases not matched to a gene: 6. Germline V gene lookup returns CDR1 LGHNA and CDR2 YSLEER. The CDR3 runs 14 residues. The CDR3 DNA is TGCGCCAGCAGCCCACTACAGGGGAGCTATGGCTACACCTTC. This gives the protein CASSPLQGSYGYTF.